This T cell receptor (beta chain) was captured in a study of T cell clones after liver transplantation. Study context: Subjects received no induction therapy and standard immunosuppression until randomization at 12-24 months post-transplant.

Assay: immunoSEQ multiplex PCR; the TCRdb copy retains only in-frame clones and omits some. Of tens of thousands of clones in the sample, roughly 90% were seen once. Germline values: CDR1 LGHNA, CDR2 YSLEER. The CDR3 has 13 residues. V was clipped by 0 bases and J by 8 bases, with 7 bases between them. V usage is TRBV4-3 and J usage is TRBJ1-4; D gene uncertain. The receptor comes from a human donor who received a liver transplant. The specimen comprised CD4+ T cells from blood, sampled before liver transplant. CDR3 region: CASSQDVGEKLFF. CDR3 in DNA: TGCGCCAGCAGCCAAGACGTCGGGGAAAAACTGTTTTTT.